There are a few counts of the clone carrying this TCR beta chain. Its target is not known. The PCR ran on 60 Vbeta and 13 Jbeta primers. Repertoires were generated with immunoSEQ multiplex PCR, while TCRdb's copy carries only in-frame clones and drops some. The sample lists around 100,000 clones; about three quarters were seen once. The data derive from a study of cytomegalovirus exposure and HLA in healthy donors. Broader study findings: Later, an analysis found that common viral pathogens appeared to be linked with several of the most significant clusters. Relative to equally common others, HLA-associated TCR beta chains showed greater clonal expansion in a later analysis. V- and J-gene trimming in TCR beta was tied to a missense DCLRE1C variant by an analysis performed later.

This CDR3 comprises 14 residues. V shed 7 bases and J 1 base; nucleotides not matched to a gene: 4. Germline V gene sequence: CDR1 SGHTS, CDR2 YDEGEE. Sequencing input: PBMCs. This TCR came from a female donor in good health and CMV-seropositive. This rearrangement joins TRBV5-8 to TRBJ2-1; 8 bases are shared with TRBD2. CDR3 region: CASVERGSYNEQFF. The DNA of the CDR3 is TGTGCCAGCGTCGAGCGGGGGTCCTACAATGAGCAGTTCTTC.